Each of the 25 T cell receptor beta chains below was sequenced from the same sample in a study of cytomegalovirus exposure and HLA in healthy donors (dated by TCRdb to 2017 to 2019). The receptor library was made with the immunoSEQ multiplex PCR assay. The multiplex PCR relied on a mix of 60 forward primers for TCR Vbeta segments and 13 reverse primers for TCR Jbeta segments. TCRdb holds this immuneACCESS table with in-frame rearrangements only. Some clones are missing; in checked studies, unresolved V genes explain under half, and the rest has no known cause. Across this sample there are about 210,000 clones, with roughly 78% seen only once. The top ten clonotypes cover about 0.5% of the sample. Sequencing input: PBMCs. The receptors shown here come from a boy younger than 18 in good health and CMV-seronegative.

The chain employs TRBV5-7 and TRBJ1-2; 8 bases are shared with TRBD1. TRBV5-7 is designated an ORF whose function remains uncertain. With V trimmed by 0 bases and J by 2 bases, 6 bases remained unmatched. The CDR3 sequence is 16 residues long. CDR3 DNA: TGTGCCAGCAGCTTGGTTTTCAGGGGGCCGAACTATGGCTACACCTTC. It yields the protein CASSLVFRGPNYGYTF.

This sequence joins TRBV6-4 and TRBJ2-3; D is uncertain. V dropped 4 bases and J dropped 5 bases, with 10 bases sitting between them. The CDR3 length is 13 residues. CDR1 and CDR2 (germline): MRHNA, SNTAGT. The CDR3 DNA is TGTGCCAGCAGTGGAGCCGAGAAAGATACGCAGTATTTT. This encodes CASSGAEKDTQYF.

This rearrangement joins TRBV6-1 to TRBJ1-1, with a possible D match to TRBD1 (6 bases). Trimming left V 4 bases short and J 6 bases short, with 21 bases between. From germline, CDR1 is MNHNS and CDR2 SASEGT. The CDR3 consists of 16 residues. CDR3 residues: CASSGDRKTVVAEAFF. The CDR3, as DNA: TGTGCCAGCAGTGGAGACAGGAAGACTGTAGTTGCTGAAGCTTTCTTT.

Comment on this clone: The sample has other DNA sequences that encode this CDR3 too. This CDR3 is CASSPREDYGYTF. The DNA for the CDR3 is TGCGCCAGCAGCCCTAGGGAGGACTATGGCTACACCTTC. The chain links TRBV5-1 to TRBJ1-2; D gene unclear. Per the germline V gene, CDR1 is SGHRS and CDR2 is YFSETQ. This CDR3 is 13 amino acids long. V was pared by 4 bases and J by 3 bases, with 10 bases between.

This clone was recorded once. V usage is TRBV27 and J usage is TRBJ1-6, with TRBD1 matching over 10 bases. The trim removed 3 bases at V and 4 bases at J, leaving 3 bases unmatched. This CDR3 has 16 amino acids. Germline V gene data show CDR1 as MNHEY and CDR2 as SMNVEV (reference sequence). This CDR3 is CASSFDRGQYNSPLHF. CDR3 in DNA: TGTGCCAGCAGTTTCGACAGGGGGCAATATAATTCACCCCTCCACTTT.

The chain links TRBV27 to TRBJ2-7; 8 bases match TRBD2. The CDR3 extends over 17 amino acids. Germline V gene lookup returns CDR1 MNHEY and CDR2 SMNVEV (reference sequence). The V gene end was trimmed by 5 bases and the J gene end by 5 bases; junction bases not matched to a gene: 17. DNA of the CDR3: TGTGCCAGCAGTACATATCCCCCCAGCGGGGGCTGGAACGAGCAGTACTTC. Translation gives CASSTYPPSGGWNEQYF.

The V call is TRBV4-1, the J call TRBJ1-1, with D unresolved. The CDR3 has 16 residues. V shed 1 base and J shed 3 bases, with 15 bases lying between them. Germline loops: CDR1 MGHRA, CDR2 YSYEKL. The CDR3 sequence: CASSQVGFGGDTEAFF. The DNA for the CDR3 is TGCGCCAGCAGCCAAGTTGGGTTCGGCGGGGACACTGAAGCTTTCTTT.

This clone was detected only once. This rearrangement joins TRBV14 to TRBJ1-1; 7 nucleotides agree with TRBD1. Germline CDR1 and CDR2: SGHDN and FVKESK. The J segment lost 5 bases and the V segment lost 4 bases, leaving 7 bases of the junction unmatched. The CDR3 spans 14 residues. In nucleotides, the CDR3 is TGTGCCAGCAGCCCTTGGGACAGTTTAACTGAAGCTTTCTTT. Encoded protein: CASSPWDSLTEAFF.

The DNA of the CDR3 is TGTGCCTGCGCCGGACAGCCCAATTCACCCCTCCACTTT. Amino acids: CACAGQPNSPLHF. The rearrangement links TRBV30 to TRBJ1-6; D may be TRBD1 (6 bases). The germline CDR1 and CDR2 sequences are GTSNPN and SVGIG (reference sequence). The ends were cut back, 6 bases at V and 7 bases at J, with 13 bases in the middle. CDR3 length: 13 amino acids.

V usage is TRBV4-1 and J usage is TRBJ2-7; 7 bases agree with TRBD2. CDR1 is MGHRA and CDR2 is YSYEKL in the germline V gene. The ends lost 3 bases at V and 3 bases at J; junction bases unmatched: 5. This CDR3 is built from 14 residues. The CDR3 DNA reads TGCGCCAGCAGCCACCTGGGCGGGGGCTACGAGCAGTACTTC. The encoded protein is CASSHLGGGYEQYF.

The rearrangement joins TRBV6-6 to TRBJ1-4; possible D gene TRBD1, 5 bases. This CDR3 is 15 amino acids long. From germline, CDR1 is MNHNY and CDR2 SVGAGI (reference sequence). V was shortened by 6 bases and J by 5 bases, with 16 bases between the two germline ends. CDR3 bases: TGTGCCAGCAGACCGGTAGGGGCGGGGAATGAAAAACTGTTTTTT. This codes for CASRPVGAGNEKLFF.

In its sample, this clone was seen once. The chain employs TRBV4-1 and TRBJ1-2, with D perhaps TRBD1 (5 bases). Germline V gene sequence: CDR1 MGHRA, CDR2 YSYEKL. The CDR3 extends over 14 amino acids. V was clipped by 0 bases and J by 4 bases, with 9 bases between them. The CDR3 bases are TGCGCCAGCAGCCAAGAGAGGAGGGGCTATGGCTACACCTTC. Protein: CASSQERRGYGYTF.

V and J are TRBV4-1 and TRBJ1-1; D is undetermined. The CDR3 is 12 amino acids. Trimming took off 1 base at V and 7 bases at J, with 7 bases between the two ends. In germline, CDR1 is MGHRA, CDR2 YSYEKL. The CDR3 loop is CASSQGAGEAFF. CDR3 sequence (DNA): TGCGCCAGCAGCCAAGGGGCGGGTGAAGCTTTCTTT.

The chain recombines TRBV5-1 with TRBJ2-2; 8 bases are a match to TRBD2. Germline V CDR1 and CDR2: SGHRS, YFSETQ. This CDR3 has 15 residues. The junction had 7 bases not matched to a gene; V was cut back by 7 bases and J by 2 bases. CDR3 DNA sequence: TGCGCCAGCGCCGGGGGGGGAGAAAACACCGGGGAGCTGTTTTTT. It codes for CASAGGGENTGELFF.

The CDR3 region is CASSQTGQNTGELFF. CDR3 DNA: TGTGCCAGCAGCCAAACGGGACAGAACACCGGGGAGCTGTTTTTT. This chain links TRBV9 with TRBJ2-2; D is possibly TRBD1 (6 bases). Trimming cost V 4 bases and J 1 base, with 11 bases left between them. There are 15 residues in the CDR3. Germline lookup yields CDR1 SGDLS and CDR2 YYNGEE.

This rearrangement joins TRBV6-5 to TRBJ1-2; a weak D match, TRBD1 (6 bases). The V end was cut by 2 bases, the J end by 6 bases, with 10 bases between. The CDR3 consists of 13 residues. Germline CDR1 reads MNHEY; CDR2 reads SVGAGI. The CDR3 is CASSYPGGNGYTF. In DNA, the CDR3 is TGTGCCAGCAGTTACCCTGGGGGCAATGGCTACACCTTC.

V usage is TRBV28 and J usage is TRBJ2-7; the D is unclear. The CDR3 extends over 11 amino acids. The V gene's germline CDR1 is MDHEN and CDR2 SYDVKM. Trimming removed 7 bases from V and 6 bases from J, with 10 bases in between. CDR3 DNA sequence: TGTGCCAGCACTTATAGCAGCGAGCAGTACTTC. Encoded protein: CASTYSSEQYF. Together with reference TRBV28 and TRBJ2-7, the CDR3 gives the full variable domain: DVKVTQSSRYLVKRTGEKVFLECVQDMDHENMFWYRQDPGLGLRLIYFSYDVKMKEKGDIPEGYSVSREKKERFSLILESASTNQTSMYLCASTYSSEQYFGPGTRLTVT.

The chain employs TRBV21-1 and TRBJ2-7; the D segment call TRBD2 is taken from the table without a DNA check. TRBV21-1 is a recognized pseudogene. The CDR3 is 14 residues long. CDR3 region: CASSGSDFSYEQYF. As DNA, the CDR3 is TGTGCCAGCAGTGGGAGTGATTTCTCCTACGAGCAGTACTTC.

This chain links TRBV19 with TRBJ2-3, with D possibly being TRBD2 (6 bases). Germline V gives CDR1 LNHDA, CDR2 SQIVND (reference sequence). This CDR3 has 15 residues. The V and J ends lost 3 bases and 1 base respectively, with 11 bases between them. As DNA, the CDR3 is TGTGCCAGTAGTATTCGGGGACTCCGCACAGATACGCAGTATTTT. Translation: CASSIRGLRTDTQYF.

J is TRBJ2-1 and V is TRBV27; 12 nucleotides agree with TRBD2. J lost 7 bases, V lost 4 bases, and 20 bases had no gene match. The length of the CDR3 is 20 residues. Germline lookup yields CDR1 MNHEY and CDR2 SMNVEV (reference sequence). CDR3 sequence: CASSSPNRLAGGDWGNEQFF. The CDR3 DNA is TGTGCCAGCAGTTCGCCTAATAGGCTAGCGGGAGGGGATTGGGGGAATGAGCAGTTCTTC.

About this clone itself: Germline and junction disagree at one end, which may indicate a read error. The rearrangement uses TRBV7-7 and TRBJ2-7; tentative D call: TRBD1 (6 bases). This CDR3 has 13 amino acids. CDR1 and CDR2 from the germline V gene are SSHAT and FNYEAQ (reference sequence). CDR3 DNA sequence: TGTGCTAGCAGCTTTAACAGGGACTACGAGCAGTACTTC. This encodes CASSFNRDYEQYF.

There are a few counts of this clone. This chain links TRBV7-2 with TRBJ1-2; the D is unclear. Trimming took off 9 bases at V and 3 bases at J, with 20 bases between the two ends. Germline V gives CDR1 SGHTA, CDR2 FQGNSA. The CDR3 length is 15 residues. As DNA, the CDR3 is TGTGCCAGTTCCCGACTCGTAGACGGGGACTATGGCTACACCTTC. Its translation is CASSRLVDGDYGYTF.

The chain joins TRBV19 to TRBJ2-6; no clear D gene. Germline V gives CDR1 LNHDA, CDR2 SQIVND (reference sequence). V was cut by 4 bases and J by 0 bases, with 4 bases left in between. The CDR3 is 14 residues long. The CDR3 loop is CASSTSSGANVLTF. For the CDR3, the DNA is TGTGCCAGTAGTACTAGCTCTGGGGCCAACGTCCTGACTTTC.

The rearrangement links TRBV11-2 to TRBJ2-3; unclear D gene. Germline values: CDR1 SGHAT, CDR2 FQNNGV. Trimming cost V 5 bases and J 2 bases, with 5 bases left between them. The CDR3 totals 12 residues. CDR3 DNA: TGTGCCAGCAGCCGTTTCACAGATACGCAGTATTTT. It is translated as CASSRFTDTQYF.

The chain is built from TRBV30 and TRBJ1-2, with 7 nucleotides matching TRBD1. The CDR3 sequence is 13 residues long. The germline V gene has CDR1 GTSNPN and CDR2 SVGIG (reference sequence). The trim removed 5 bases at V and 2 bases at J, leaving 5 bases unmatched. The CDR3 sequence: CAWVEGANYGYTF. In nucleotides, the CDR3 is TGTGCCTGGGTGGAGGGGGCCAACTATGGCTACACCTTC.